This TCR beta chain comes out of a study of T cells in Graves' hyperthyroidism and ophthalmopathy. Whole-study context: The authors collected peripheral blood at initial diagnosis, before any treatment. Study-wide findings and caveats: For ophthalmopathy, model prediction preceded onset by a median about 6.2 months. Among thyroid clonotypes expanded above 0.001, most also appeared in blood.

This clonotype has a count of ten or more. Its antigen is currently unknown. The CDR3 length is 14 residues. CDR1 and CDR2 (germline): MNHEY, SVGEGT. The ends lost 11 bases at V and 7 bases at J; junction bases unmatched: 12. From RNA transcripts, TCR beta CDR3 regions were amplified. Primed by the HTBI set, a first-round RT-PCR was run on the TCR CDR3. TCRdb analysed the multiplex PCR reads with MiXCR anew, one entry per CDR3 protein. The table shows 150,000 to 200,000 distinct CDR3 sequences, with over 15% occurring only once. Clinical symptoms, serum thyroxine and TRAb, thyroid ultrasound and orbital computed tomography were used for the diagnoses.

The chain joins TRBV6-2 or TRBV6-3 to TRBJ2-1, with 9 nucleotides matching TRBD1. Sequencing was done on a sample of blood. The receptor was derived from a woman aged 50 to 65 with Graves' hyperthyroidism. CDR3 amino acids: CACSGTGKANEQFF. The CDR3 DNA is TGTGCCTGCTCCGGGACAGGGAAAGCAAATGAGCAGTTCTTC.